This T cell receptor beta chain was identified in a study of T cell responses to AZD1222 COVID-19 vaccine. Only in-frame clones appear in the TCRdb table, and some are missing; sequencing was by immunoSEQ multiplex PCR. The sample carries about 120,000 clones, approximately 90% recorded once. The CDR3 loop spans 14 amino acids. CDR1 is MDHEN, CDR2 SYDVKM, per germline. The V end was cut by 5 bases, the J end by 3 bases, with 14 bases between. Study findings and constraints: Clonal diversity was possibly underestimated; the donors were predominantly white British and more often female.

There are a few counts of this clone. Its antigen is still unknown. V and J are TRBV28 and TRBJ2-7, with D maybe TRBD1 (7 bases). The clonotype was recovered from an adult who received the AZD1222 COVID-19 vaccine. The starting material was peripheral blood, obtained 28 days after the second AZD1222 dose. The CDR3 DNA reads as TGTGCCAGCAGTCCCGCGGGGACAGTCTACGAGCAGTACTTC. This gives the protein CASSPAGTVYEQYF.